These T cell receptor beta chains were read from a single sample in a study of shared clonotypes between healthy human individuals. Clones were sequenced by immunoSEQ multiplex PCR, and TCRdb holds only the in-frame ones, with some missing. The sample has 1,500,000 or so clones, roughly 97% seen once. The sequenced sample consisted of naive CD4+ T cells sorted from blood. The receptor source for this set is a man aged 30-40 years in good health. Both conserved end residues are part of each CDR3. Each record gives: CDR3 DNA, CDR3 protein, J gene, clone size, V gene, D gene. A D gene is named only where the DNA matches it firmly. Expanded clones are given a class, and other clones once, few, many or no size at all.

DNA: TGCGCCAGCAGCCCCCGGGACAGCACCTACGAGCAGTACTTC
CDR3: CASSPRDSTYEQYF
J: TRBJ2-7
size: NA
V: TRBV5-1
D: TRBD1

DNA: TGTGCCAGCAGCTTAGGCAGGGTTGGGGCCAACGTCCTGACTTTC
CDR3: CASSLGRVGANVLTF
J: TRBJ2-6
size: NA
V: TRBV7-9
D: NA

DNA: TGTGCCAGCAGCCCGACTAGCGGGAGCCTAGAGACCCAGTACTTC
CDR3: CASSPTSGSLETQYF
J: TRBJ2-5
size: NA
V: TRBV11-2
D: TRBD2

DNA: TGTGCCAGCAGCTTTCACTCCACAGATACGCAGTATTTT
CDR3: CASSFHSTDTQYF
J: TRBJ2-3
size: NA
V: TRBV7-8
D: NA

DNA: TGTGCCAGTACCCCCCGGACGGGTAATGAAAAACTGTTTTTT
CDR3: CASTPRTGNEKLFF
J: TRBJ1-4
size: NA
V: TRBV19
D: NA

DNA: TGTGCCAGCAGCCTCGACAGGGTCGTGGAGACCCAGTACTTC
CDR3: CASSLDRVVETQYF
J: TRBJ2-5
size: NA
V: TRBV6-5
D: TRBD1

DNA: TGTGCCAGCAGCTTTTCCACGACTAGCGGGAGGATAGAGACCCAGTACTTC
CDR3: CASSFSTTSGRIETQYF
J: TRBJ2-5
size: NA
V: TRBV5-6
D: TRBD2

DNA: TGTGCCAGCAGCTTCGGGACCGCCCGGGAGGAAAAACTGTTTTTT
CDR3: CASSFGTAREEKLFF
J: TRBJ1-4
size: once
V: TRBV5-8
D: NA

DNA: TGCAGCGTTGATCTCGGAAAACTAAGCACAGATACGCAGTATTTT
CDR3: CSVDLGKLSTDTQYF
J: TRBJ2-3
size: NA
V: TRBV29-1
D: NA

DNA: TGTGCCAGCAGCTTAGCGGGAGGTCCGTCCTACGAGCAGTACTTC
CDR3: CASSLAGGPSYEQYF
J: TRBJ2-7
size: NA
V: TRBV11-2
D: TRBD2

DNA: TGTGCTCTACATGGGAGAGCAACTAATGAAAAACTGTTTTTT
CDR3: CALHGRATNEKLFF
J: TRBJ1-4
size: NA
V: TRBV30
D: NA

DNA: TGTGCCACCAGCAGCCGGACTAGCGGGAGGGATGAGCAGTTCTTC
CDR3: CATSSRTSGRDEQFF
J: TRBJ2-1
size: NA
V: TRBV15
D: TRBD2

DNA: TGTGCCAGCAGTTCCCAAGCTTCCTACAATGAGCAGTTCTTC
CDR3: CASSSQASYNEQFF
J: TRBJ2-1
size: few
V: TRBV27
D: NA

DNA: TGCGCCAGCAGCTTTAGCGAGGCGAGAGGCGAGCAGTACTTC
CDR3: CASSFSEARGEQYF
J: TRBJ2-7
size: NA
V: TRBV5-1
D: NA

DNA: TGTGCCAGCTCACCGAACCCGGGACCAACTTCTAACGAGCAGTACTTC
CDR3: CASSPNPGPTSNEQYF
J: TRBJ2-7
size: NA
V: TRBV18
D: NA

DNA: TGTGCCAGCAGCGGCGAGTATGGCTACACCTTC
CDR3: CASSGEYGYTF
J: TRBJ1-2
size: NA
V: TRBV28
D: NA

DNA: TGTGCCAGCACCCGTGGCGGGAGGTCCCCCGGGGAGCTGTTTTTT
CDR3: CASTRGGRSPGELFF
J: TRBJ2-2
size: NA
V: TRBV5-4
D: TRBD2

DNA: TGCGCCAGCAGCTTGGAAACCTTTCAGTTCTTC
CDR3: CASSLETFQFF
J: TRBJ2-1
size: NA
V: TRBV5-1
D: NA

DNA: TGTGCCAGCAGTTACTCGACGCCGGTCAATGAGCAGTTCTTC
CDR3: CASSYSTPVNEQFF
J: TRBJ2-1
size: NA
V: TRBV6-5
D: NA

DNA: TGTGCCAGCTCACCAGTACAAGGGCAAGAGACCCAGTACTTC
CDR3: CASSPVQGQETQYF
J: TRBJ2-5
size: NA
V: TRBV18
D: NA

DNA: TGTGCCAGCAGCTTCTCCGGGACCCCTGCGCAGTACTTC
CDR3: CASSFSGTPAQYF
J: TRBJ2-7
size: NA
V: TRBV5-8
D: NA

DNA: TGCAGCGTCCCTCCCCGGCGGTCAATGCTCAATGAGCAGTTCTTC
CDR3: CSVPPRRSMLNEQFF
J: TRBJ2-1
size: NA
V: TRBV29-1
D: NA

DNA: TGTGCCAGCAGCCCCCGGACAGTGACATCCTACGAGCAGTACTTC
CDR3: CASSPRTVTSYEQYF
J: TRBJ2-7
size: NA
V: TRBV7-9
D: NA

DNA: TGTGCCAGTAGTATAGTTGAGGGTCAGCCCCAGCATTTT
CDR3: CASSIVEGQPQHF
J: TRBJ1-5
size: NA
V: TRBV19
D: NA

DNA: TGTGCCAGCAGCTTGGTTCGCGGAGCGGCTCTCTCCTACGAGCAGTACTTC
CDR3: CASSLVRGAALSYEQYF
J: TRBJ2-7
size: NA
V: TRBV5-8
D: NA

DNA: TGTGCCAGCCACACTGGGACAGGGGAATTAGCTGAAGCTTTCTTT
CDR3: CASHTGTGELAEAFF
J: TRBJ1-1
size: NA
V: TRBV5-6
D: TRBD1

DNA: TGCGCCAGCAGCCAAGAAATGGCTAGCGGCCTTAACACCGGGGAGCTGTTTTTT
CDR3: CASSQEMASGLNTGELFF
J: TRBJ2-2
size: NA
V: TRBV4-1
D: TRBD2

DNA: TGTGCCAGCAGTGTGGCTCCCACACCATCGAGATATGGCTACACCTTC
CDR3: CASSVAPTPSRYGYTF
J: TRBJ1-2
size: NA
V: TRBV2
D: NA

DNA: TGTGCCAGCAGCTTCGAGACAGTCAATGAGCAGTTCTTC
CDR3: CASSFETVNEQFF
J: TRBJ2-1
size: NA
V: TRBV7-8
D: NA

DNA: TGTGCCAGCAGTGAGTCCGGGCGGCAACGGGGACTAGCGGAAGAGACCCAGTACTTC
CDR3: CASSESGRQRGLAEETQYF
J: TRBJ2-5
size: NA
V: TRBV6-1
D: TRBD2

DNA: TGTGCCAGCAGCTTGGCGGGACAGGGGTTTGAAAAACTGTTTTTT
CDR3: CASSLAGQGFEKLFF
J: TRBJ1-4
size: NA
V: TRBV5-6
D: TRBD1

DNA: TGTGCCAGCAGTACAGGGGGCAGGGGCCCTGGAAACACCATATATTTT
CDR3: CASSTGGRGPGNTIYF
J: TRBJ1-3
size: NA
V: TRBV6-6
D: TRBD1

DNA: TGCGCCAGCAGCTTGAATTCGGGACAGCCCCAGCATTTT
CDR3: CASSLNSGQPQHF
J: TRBJ1-5
size: NA
V: TRBV5-1
D: NA

DNA: TGTGCCAGCAGCCAAGATAAGATAGCAATACCCATCTACGAGCAGTACTTC
CDR3: CASSQDKIAIPIYEQYF
J: TRBJ2-7
size: NA
V: TRBV14
D: NA

DNA: TGTGCCAGCAGCGCGGGACCGCTACAATCGGAGACCGGGGAGCTGTTTTTT
CDR3: CASSAGPLQSETGELFF
J: TRBJ2-2
size: once
V: TRBV5-4
D: NA

DNA: TGTGCCAGCAGCGCCCCCTCCGGGCTAGCGGGAGTTGAATCTGAGCAGTTCTTC
CDR3: CASSAPSGLAGVESEQFF
J: TRBJ2-1
size: NA
V: TRBV7-9
D: TRBD2

DNA: TGTGCCAGCAGTCTTAGCGGGACAAGCACAGATACGCAGTATTTT
CDR3: CASSLSGTSTDTQYF
J: TRBJ2-3
size: NA
V: TRBV6-5
D: TRBD2

DNA: TGTGCCAGCAGCTTAACGGGGACAGATACGCAGTATTTT
CDR3: CASSLTGTDTQYF
J: TRBJ2-3
size: NA
V: TRBV7-2
D: NA

DNA: TGTGCCAGCAGTGATCAGAGACAGGGGCCTAACTATGGCTACACCTTC
CDR3: CASSDQRQGPNYGYTF
J: TRBJ1-2
size: NA
V: TRBV25-1
D: TRBD1

DNA: TGTGCCAGCAGCTTACGTAGTGGGACAGCGAACACTGAAGCTTTCTTT
CDR3: CASSLRSGTANTEAFF
J: TRBJ1-1
size: NA
V: TRBV7-2
D: TRBD1

DNA: TGTGCCAGCAGTGAAAACAGGATCGGATATGGCTACACCTTC
CDR3: CASSENRIGYGYTF
J: TRBJ1-2
size: once
V: TRBV6-1
D: NA

DNA: TGTGCCAGCAGCAAGCGGACTAGCGGGGTCGCCGGGGAGCTGTTTTTT
CDR3: CASSKRTSGVAGELFF
J: TRBJ2-2
size: NA
V: TRBV21-1
D: NA

DNA: TGTGCCAGCGGCCGGGACCGCTCCTACGAGCAGTACTTC
CDR3: CASGRDRSYEQYF
J: TRBJ2-7
size: NA
V: TRBV6-6
D: NA

DNA: TGCGCCAGCAGTGTGTTGAACACTGAAGCTTTCTTT
CDR3: CASSVLNTEAFF
J: TRBJ1-1
size: NA
V: TRBV10-2
D: NA

DNA: TGTGCCAGCAGCTCCCTGACTAGCGGGGGGAATCCGACCCAGTACTTC
CDR3: CASSSLTSGGNPTQYF
J: TRBJ2-5
size: NA
V: TRBV7-2
D: TRBD2

DNA: TGTGCCAGCAGAATACAGGAGAACACTGAAGCTTTCTTT
CDR3: CASRIQENTEAFF
J: TRBJ1-1
size: once
V: TRBV27
D: NA

DNA: TGTGCCAGCTCACGGTCTCGGGACTACTCCTACGAGCAGTACTTC
CDR3: CASSRSRDYSYEQYF
J: TRBJ2-7
size: NA
V: TRBV18
D: TRBD2

DNA: TGTGCCAGCAGCTTGAGGGGGGGAGATACGCAGTATTTT
CDR3: CASSLRGGDTQYF
J: TRBJ2-3
size: NA
V: TRBV5-6
D: NA

DNA: TGTGCCAGCAGCCCCGCGGGGGGGCCCGGGGCCAACGTCCTGACTTTC
CDR3: CASSPAGGPGANVLTF
J: TRBJ2-6
size: NA
V: TRBV11-2
D: TRBD2

DNA: TGTGCCAGCAGCGGAGGACTAGCGGGAGATTACAATGAGCAGTTCTTC
CDR3: CASSGGLAGDYNEQFF
J: TRBJ2-1
size: NA
V: TRBV5-4
D: TRBD2

DNA: TGTGCCAGCAGCTTACTTGTGGGGTCCTACAATGAGCAGTTCTTC
CDR3: CASSLLVGSYNEQFF
J: TRBJ2-1
size: NA
V: TRBV7-3
D: NA

DNA: TGTGCCAGCAGTTTTTCGGAGATGTACTATGGCTACACCTTC
CDR3: CASSFSEMYYGYTF
J: TRBJ1-2
size: NA
V: TRBV28
D: NA

DNA: TGTGCCAGCAGTTCCCCGGTTCTAGCGGGGGAGTACCAAGAGACCCAGTACTTC
CDR3: CASSSPVLAGEYQETQYF
J: TRBJ2-5
size: NA
V: TRBV28
D: TRBD2

DNA: TGTGCCAGCACCTACCCTACCGGGACAGTCTACGAGCAGTACTTC
CDR3: CASTYPTGTVYEQYF
J: TRBJ2-7
size: NA
V: TRBV28
D: TRBD1